This TCR beta chain was retrieved from a study of T cells after yellow fever vaccination (dated by TCRdb to between 2018 and 2021). Context from the whole study: The SMART-Seq v4 Ultra Low Input RNA kit was used to prepare libraries from fractions with low cell numbers. Bulk PBMC replicates and cell subsets were isolated from blood drawn at multiple timepoints before and after both primary and secondary immunization. Two healthy male donors, one aged 18 to 30 and one aged 30 to 40 years, made up the cohort. To follow T-cell clones before and after primary and booster YFV17D yellow fever vaccination, bulk TCR alpha and beta repertoires were sequenced over time. What the authors observed across the whole study: Compared with the primary T-cell response, the secondary T-cell response was faster but weaker, reaching its peak on day 5 rather than on day 15. Computational filtering was needed because FACS-sorted repertoires could contain abundant contaminating clonotypes from the bulk population. After the booster, most of the clones that had expanded following primary vaccination were detected again (almost 98% of CD4 and around 87% of CD8), which suggests that memory was broadly maintained. Only a couple of donors were included in the study, so the extent to which the findings can be generalized is limited. A small share of clonotypes was detected in both CD4 and CD8 compartments, with the overlap likely arising from convergent recombination.

TCR cDNA was synthesized by 5'RACE template switching, which introduced a universal primer site and unique molecular identifiers. Priming for cDNA synthesis came from both the TCR alpha and TCR beta constant segments. Two PCR steps were used to amplify libraries, with sample barcodes and sequencing adapters being added in the second step. Sequencing of libraries was performed on Illumina HiSeq 2500 (2x100 bp) or NovaSeq (2x150 bp). The authors' pipeline ran thus. MIGEC handled demultiplexing of reads and collapsing into UMI consensus sequences, while MiXCR performed V(D)J alignment. Clonotypes responding to the vaccine were identified with edgeR on replicate PBMC samples, with the criteria of FDR below 0.01 and a log2 fold change above 5 up to day 15. CD4 or CD8 identity was assigned to each bulk clonotype according to whether the clonotype was present at higher abundance in the sequenced CD4 repertoire or the sequenced CD8 repertoire. The public sequencing data were trimmed at Q25 with fastp and processed into clonotypes with MiXCR by TCRdb, which kept only in-frame beta chains. CDR3 protein duplicates are merged, each entry listing the most common genes and DNA. For this entry, the V and J calls and clone size follow TCRdb and not the study's own pipeline. The sample table contains hundreds of thousands of distinct CDR3 sequences; only one count was recorded for about 12% of them. The top ten hold approximately 15% of the sample.

This clonotype appeared a few times. What antigen it recognizes has not been identified. Qualities for individual bases were not recorded, and no much larger clone is one base off. Reading the label with the study, this specimen's treatment or condition is: live attenuated yellow fever vaccine strain. At every blood-draw timepoint, two biological replicates of bulk PBMCs were collected. PBMCs were isolated from peripheral blood using a standard Ficoll-Paque protocol. TriZol was used to extract RNA from bulk PBMCs, CD4 and CD8 fractions, and dextramer-positive and dextramer-negative fractions. The clonotype originates from a man in his thirties or forties who received the YFV17D yellow fever vaccine. The sequenced sample was PBMCs, obtained on the day of the yellow fever booster vaccination.

Read as DNA, the sequence is TGTGCCAGCTCACCGGGGGAGGGGACTGAAGCTTTCTTT. Translated, this is CASSPGEGTEAFF. The V gene is TRBV18 and the J gene is TRBJ1-1; TRBD1 could be the D gene, as 5 bases match. CDR1 and CDR2, looked up from the germline V gene, are KGHSH and LQKENI. The CDR3 starts with the cysteine, ends with the phenylalanine, and has 13 residues. Of all the DNA, just the CDR3 is kept, 39 bases in frame from base 1. V loses 3 bases, J loses 5 bases, and the germline ends lie 10 bases apart.